This T cell receptor beta chain emerged from a study of identical twins. Germline loops: CDR1 MDHEN, CDR2 SYDVKM. The CDR3 consists of 14 residues. Trimming stripped 8 bases from V and 0 bases from J, with 13 bases between. Among all donors, each was a healthy Caucasian. The cDNA had a unique molecular identifier and a template-switch universal primer site. A single record per CDR3 protein comes from TCRdb applying MiXCR to the 5' RACE reads. The data hold 450,000 to 650,000 distinct CDR3 sequences, with 9% to 10% observed a single time. The same sample was also studied in work on yellow fever vaccine responses in identical twins.

Sequenced: PBMCs. The sequence came from a woman in her late teens or twenties in good health. V usage is TRBV28 and J usage is TRBJ1-1; no reliable D call. The DNA of the CDR3 is TGTGCCAGCCTACCAGGATCCCTGAACACTGAAGCTTTCTTT. Amino acids: CASLPGSLNTEAFF.